This TCR beta chain was observed in a study of early T cells in non-severe SARS-CoV-2 infection. Study details: From unsorted whole blood, bulk RNA was sequenced, and the chains remained unpaired.

CDR1 SQVTM and CDR2 ANQGSEA come from the germline V gene. The CDR3 loop spans 13 amino acids. This clonotype is a singleton in its sample. A much larger clone lies a single base off, so this may be a read error. Via MiXCR, TCRdb re-called the 5' RACE reads, giving one row per CDR3 protein. This sample has approximately 31,000 distinct CDR3 sequences, with around 6.6% found just once. The receptor was derived from an adult who was a healthcare worker with PCR-confirmed SARS-CoV-2 infection or an uninfected control (not recorded which). Sample: whole blood. The gene calls are TRBV29-1 and TRBJ2-2, with a tentative D call TRBD2 (5 bases). The CDR3 DNA reads as TGCAGCGTCAGGATAACGAACACCGGGGAGCTGTCTTTT. Translating gives CSVRITNTGELSF.